Shown below are 14 T cell receptor beta chains from a single sample sequenced in a study of human T cells and chemical hapten exposure. TCRdb re-derived calls from the RACE reads in MiXCR, one entry per CDR3 protein. In the table there are over 70,000 distinct CDR3 sequences, 11% of which are singletons. Time point specified: patch test 3, about 24 weeks after DPC sensitization. The treatment was: therapeutic diphenylcyclopropenone sensitization with weekly scalp DPC. Sample: whole blood, taken in connection with sensitization to the hapten diphenylcyclopropenone (DPC). These receptors all come from a young woman with alopecia areata. Some clones in this sample may be carry-over from other donors' samples.

This clonotype was observed a handful of times. J is TRBJ2-7 and V is TRBV30; the D call may be TRBD1 or TRBD2 (5 bases each). Trimming removed 3 bases from V and 7 bases from J, with 16 bases in between. The CDR3 contains 13 residues. Germline values: CDR1 GTSNPN, CDR2 SVGIG (reference sequence). For the CDR3, the DNA is TGTGCCTGGAGCCTCGGGCCCTGGGGGGAGCAGTACTTC. This sequence encodes CAWSLGPWGEQYF.

This clonotype has a handful of counts. The genes are TRBV6-5 and TRBJ1-4, with a weak D call TRBD1 (6 bases). CDR3 length: 14 residues. Deletions cut 8 bases from V and 7 bases from J, with 17 bases between. Germline V lookup: CDR1 MNHEY, CDR2 SVGAGI. CDR3 sequence (DNA): TGTGCCAGCTCCTTAACAGGGTTCGGTGAAAAACTGTTTTTT. Protein product: CASSLTGFGEKLFF.

This clonotype was seen many times. The rearrangement uses TRBV18 and TRBJ2-1; D is ambiguous. The CDR3 is made up of 12 amino acids. Looked up from germline, CDR1 is KGHSH and CDR2 is LQKENI. V lost 3 bases to trimming and J lost 8 bases, with 8 bases between them. The CDR3 loop reads CASSPSEDEQFF. CDR3 nucleotides: TGTGCCAGCTCACCGAGTGAAGATGAGCAGTTCTTC.

The rearrangement joins TRBV28 to TRBJ2-7, with D perhaps matching TRBD1 or TRBD2 (6 bases each). Germline loops: CDR1 MDHEN, CDR2 SYDVKM. Trimming took 7 bases from V and 2 from J, leaving 12 bases between them. The CDR3 is 13 residues long. Here the CDR3 DNA reads TGTGCCAGCAAGGAGGGGGGCCCCTACGAGCAGTACTTC. Its protein product is CASKEGGPYEQYF.

This clonotype was seen ten or more times. This chain joins TRBV28 and TRBJ2-7; a possible D gene is TRBD1 (6 bases). The CDR3 loop spans 16 amino acids. V lost 5 bases and J lost 0, with 17 bases in between. The germline gives CDR1 MDHEN, CDR2 SYDVKM. The CDR3 nucleotides are TGTGCCAGCAGTCGCCCGGGACATGAAATCTCCTACGAGCAGTACTTC. Translated, it gives CASSRPGHEISYEQYF.

Many counts were recorded for this clonotype. The chain carries TRBV11-2 and TRBJ1-3; D remains ambiguous. V was cut by 5 bases and J by 0 bases, with 5 bases left in between. The length of the CDR3 is 13 residues. Germline V gene data show CDR1 as SGHAT and CDR2 as FQNNGV. CDR3 sequence (DNA): TGTGCCAGCAGCCTGAGCTCTGGAAACACCATATATTTT. Residues: CASSLSSGNTIYF.

The J gene is TRBJ1-5, the V gene TRBV20-1, with 10 bases aligning to TRBD1. V lost 0 bases, J lost 6 bases, and 2 bases stayed unmatched. Germline-derived CDR1 and CDR2 are DFQATT and SNEGSKA (reference sequence). The CDR3 has 14 amino acids. In nucleotides, the CDR3 is TGCAGTGCTAGAGAGACAGGGGGCTTTCAGCCCCAGCATTTT. Translation: CSARETGGFQPQHF.

This clonotype was detected ten times or more. This sequence joins TRBV7-2 and TRBJ1-1; no reliable D call. Germline-derived CDR1 and CDR2 are SGHTA and FQGNSA. V shed 5 bases and J shed 4 bases, with 5 bases lying between them. CDR3 size: 11 residues. The CDR3 coding sequence is TGTGCCAGCAGCCCCGGCACTGAAGCTTTCTTT. It codes for CASSPGTEAFF. The complete variable domain, with remaining parts taken from reference TRBV7-2 and TRBJ1-1, reads GAGVSQSPSNKVTEKGKDVELRCDPISGHTALYWYRQSLGQGLEFLIYFQGNSAPDKSGLPSDRFSAERTGGSVSTLTIQRTQQEDSAVYLCASSPGTEAFFGQGTRLTVV.

The chain combines TRBV6-2 or TRBV6-3 with TRBJ2-3; 10 bases are a match to TRBD2. In germline, CDR1 is MNHEY, CDR2 SVGEGT. The CDR3 is 14 residues long. V was pared by 5 bases and J by 3 bases, with 2 bases of the junction left unmatched. The CDR3 DNA is TGTGCCAGCAGTCGGGGACTAGCGACAGATACGCAGTATTTT. Its protein is CASSRGLATDTQYF.

Regarding this clonotype: A clone one base away is much larger, so this may be a read error. The V call is TRBV7-9, the J call TRBJ2-5; D is possibly TRBD1 (5 bases). This CDR3 has 16 residues. In germline, CDR1 is SEHNR, CDR2 FQNEAQ (reference sequence). V was trimmed by 3 bases and J by 1 base, leaving 15 bases between them. The DNA of the CDR3 is TGTGCCAGCAGCTTGACGCAGGGAAGACCCCAAGAGACCCAGTACTTC. It codes for CASSLTQGRPQETQYF.

Only a few counts were recorded for this clonotype. This rearrangement joins TRBV28 to TRBJ2-7; 13 positions match TRBD2. Germline-derived CDR1 and CDR2 are MDHEN and SYDVKM. This CDR3 is 15 amino acids long. V dropped 6 bases and J dropped 4; count of bases not matched to a gene: 6. The CDR3: CASRPTSGRAYEQYF. In DNA, the CDR3 is TGTGCCAGCAGGCCTACTAGCGGGAGGGCTTACGAGCAGTACTTC.

This clonotype was seen more than once but under ten times. The V call is TRBV20-1, the J call TRBJ1-1; possibly TRBD1 for D (5 bases). Between the trimmed V and J ends, which lost 6 bases and 1 base, there was a span of 15 bases. The CDR3 runs 14 residues. The germline V gene has CDR1 DFQATT and CDR2 SNEGSKA (reference sequence). CDR3 nucleotides: TGCAGTGCCCCTCCGGGGGGGAGGAACACTGAAGCTTTCTTT. Amino acids: CSAPPGGRNTEAFF.

This clonotype was counted ten times or more. The chain carries TRBV18 and TRBJ2-5, with D unresolved. V dropped 3 bases and J dropped 1 base, with 6 bases sitting between them. The CDR3 contains 13 residues. From germline, CDR1 is KGHSH and CDR2 LQKENI. The CDR3 sequence: CASSPGSQETQYF. The CDR3 coding sequence is TGTGCCAGCTCACCGGGCTCCCAAGAGACCCAGTACTTC.

V usage is TRBV20-1 and J usage is TRBJ1-1; no clear D. The germline V gene has CDR1 DFQATT and CDR2 SNEGSKA (reference sequence). The CDR3 extends over 12 amino acids. Trimming removed 1 base at V and 5 bases at J, with 8 bases between. The CDR3 region has the DNA TGCAGTGCTAGAGCAGTAGGGACTGAAGCTTTCTTT. This codes for CSARAVGTEAFF.